What follows describes a single T cell receptor (beta chain). The germline V gene encodes CDR1 MDHEN and CDR2 SYDVKM. With 2 bases clipped from V and 6 bases from J, the junction kept 10 bases outside the gene matches. The length of the CDR3 is 16 residues. During active infection, Seattle patients enrolled and were then monitored through disease. Original analysis: Researchers report that nucleated cell counts were estimated from reference gene primer amplification. Clones were sequenced by immunoSEQ multiplex PCR, and TCRdb holds only the in-frame ones, with some missing. V and J calls plus clone size are reproduced from that table; the DNA served to infer D and trimming. The sample lists almost 350,000 clones, 89% occurring once. This record comes from a study of blood T cell repertoires in COVID-19.

The source of this sequence is a woman aged 60-70 years with COVID-19, enrolled during active disease. Sample: peripheral blood. The chain joins TRBV28 to TRBJ2-3; 8 nucleotides match TRBD2. CDR3 nucleotides: TGTGCCAGCAGTTTAACGCGGGGGGTAAAAGGGGATACGCAGTATTTT. Its protein is CASSLTRGVKGDTQYF.